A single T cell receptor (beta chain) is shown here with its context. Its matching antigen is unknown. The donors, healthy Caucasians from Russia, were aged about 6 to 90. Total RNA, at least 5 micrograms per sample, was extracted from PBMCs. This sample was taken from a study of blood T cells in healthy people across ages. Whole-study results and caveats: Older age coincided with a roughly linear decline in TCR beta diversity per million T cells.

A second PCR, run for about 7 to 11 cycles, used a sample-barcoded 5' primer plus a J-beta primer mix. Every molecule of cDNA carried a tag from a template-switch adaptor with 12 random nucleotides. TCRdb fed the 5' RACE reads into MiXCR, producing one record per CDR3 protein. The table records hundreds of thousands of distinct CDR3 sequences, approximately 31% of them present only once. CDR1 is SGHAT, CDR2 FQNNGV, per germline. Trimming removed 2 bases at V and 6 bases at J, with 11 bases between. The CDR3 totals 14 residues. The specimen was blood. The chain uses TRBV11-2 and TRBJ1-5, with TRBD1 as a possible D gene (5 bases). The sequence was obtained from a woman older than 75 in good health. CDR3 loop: CASSLTGPPQPQHF. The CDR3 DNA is TGTGCCAGCAGCTTAACGGGGCCCCCTCAGCCCCAGCATTTT.